These 21 T cell receptor beta chains share one sample of origin, sequenced in a study of T cell repertoires in cytomegalovirus infection. TCRdb re-called the reads with MiXCR, one entry per CDR3 protein. The sample yields 150,000 to 200,000 distinct CDR3 sequences, approximately 15% seen once. Sequenced: PBMCs. The source of these receptors is a human donor in good health (CMV status not recorded). Some clones in this sample may be carry-over from other donors' samples.

This chain uses TRBV29-1 with TRBJ1-1, with TRBD1 matching over 8 bases. The CDR3 has 13 amino acids. V dropped 8 bases and J dropped 1; count of bases not matched to a gene: 6. Per the germline V gene, CDR1 is SQVTM and CDR2 is ANQGSEA. This CDR3 is CSSLTGANTEAFF. The DNA for the CDR3 is TGCAGCTCGCTGACAGGGGCGAACACTGAAGCTTTCTTT.

This clonotype came up many times. This chain connects TRBV7-2 to TRBJ1-2; D gene uncertain. Germline-derived CDR1 and CDR2 are SGHTA and FQGNSA. Deletions cut 5 bases from V and 5 bases from J, with 9 bases between. The CDR3 has 12 amino acids. The CDR3 reads CASSLENYGYTF. CDR3 nucleotides: TGTGCCAGCAGCCTAGAGAATTATGGCTACACCTTC. The variable domain in full, with the rest retrieved from reference TRBV7-2 and TRBJ1-2, is GAGVSQSPSNKVTEKGKDVELRCDPISGHTALYWYRQSLGQGLEFLIYFQGNSAPDKSGLPSDRFSAERTGGSVSTLTIQRTQQEDSAVYLCASSLENYGYTFGSGTRLTVV.

The chain is built from TRBV10-3 and TRBJ2-7; 10 positions agree with TRBD1. The J segment lost 4 bases and the V segment lost 6 bases, leaving 6 bases of the junction unmatched. CDR1 is ENHRY, CDR2 SYGVKD, per germline. This CDR3 is built from 14 residues. In DNA, the CDR3 is TGTGCCATCAGAACCGGGACAGGGGCGTACGAGCAGTACTTC. Residues: CAIRTGTGAYEQYF.

The chain joins TRBV5-6 to TRBJ1-1; 7 nucleotides align to TRBD1. CDR3 length equals 15 residues. CDR1 is SGHDT and CDR2 is YYEEEE in the germline V gene. V shed 3 bases and J 10 bases; nucleotides not matched to a gene: 15. The CDR3, as DNA: TGTGCCAGCAGCTCACAGGGGCCGGCGTCTTTAGGAGCTTTCTTT. Translated: CASSSQGPASLGAFF. Full variable domain (remainder filled in from reference TRBV5-6 and TRBJ1-1): DAGVTQSPTHLIKTRGQQVTLRCSPKSGHDTVSWYQQALGQGPQFIFQYYEEEERQRGNFPDRFSGHQFPNYSSELNVNALLLGDSALYLCASSSQGPASLGAFFGQGTRLTVV.

This clonotype occurred many times. The V and J genes are TRBV10-1 and TRBJ2-1, with 7 nucleotides matching TRBD2. Germline V gene data show CDR1 as WNHNN and CDR2 as SYGVQD (reference sequence). CDR3 size: 16 residues. The J segment lost 3 bases and the V segment lost 0 bases, leaving 5 bases of the junction unmatched. The CDR3 sequence is CASSESGLAVYNEQFF. DNA for the CDR3: TGCGCCAGCAGTGAGTCTGGTCTAGCGGTCTACAATGAGCAGTTCTTC.

This clonotype was counted only a few times. The chain links TRBV2 to TRBJ2-7; 10 positions agree with TRBD2. This CDR3 is 15 amino acids long. The V gene's germline CDR1 is SNHLY and CDR2 FYNNEI. V trimming: 6 bases; J trimming: 3 bases; junction bases outside the gene matches: 8. This CDR3 is CASSRSGGGFYEQYF. Written as DNA, the CDR3 is TGTGCCAGCAGCCGCAGCGGGGGGGGTTTCTACGAGCAGTACTTC.

The CDR3 bases are TGCGCCAGCAGTGAGTCTAGGGGGTCGAGCTCCTACAAGGAGAAGTTCTTC. Amino acids: CASSESRGSSSYKEKFF. The gene calls are TRBV10-1 and TRBJ2-1; perhaps TRBD1 as D (6 bases). V lost 0 bases and J 14 bases, leaving 26 bases between the germline ends. This CDR3 has 17 residues. Germline V gene lookup returns CDR1 WNHNN and CDR2 SYGVQD (reference sequence).

This clonotype turned up a few times. This chain joins TRBV24-1 and TRBJ2-1; no reliable D call. Germline values: CDR1 KGHDR, CDR2 SFDVKD. The CDR3 has 13 amino acids. V lost 1 base and J 6 bases, leaving 6 bases between the germline ends. The CDR3 DNA is TGTGCCACCAGTGATTTCAGTAGCAATGAGCAGTTCTTC. Amino acids: CATSDFSSNEQFF.

Ten or more counts support this clonotype. The chain is built from TRBV6-5 and TRBJ2-4, with D perhaps matching TRBD1 (7 bases). The CDR3 extends over 17 amino acids. Trimming took off 0 bases at V and 2 bases at J, with 14 bases between the two ends. The germline gives CDR1 MNHEY, CDR2 SVGAGI. The CDR3 DNA sequence: TGTGCCAGCAGTTACTCGAGTCCAGGGGGGACCAAAAACATTCAGTACTTC. This codes for CASSYSSPGGTKNIQYF.

This chain uses TRBV11-2 with TRBJ1-1; D is perhaps TRBD1 (5 bases). Trimming left V 5 bases short and J 2 bases short, with 15 bases between. Germline loops: CDR1 SGHAT, CDR2 FQNNGV. The CDR3 is made up of 15 amino acids. This CDR3 reads CASSHDSSFNTEAFF. CDR3 coding DNA: TGTGCCAGCAGCCACGACAGCAGCTTTAACACTGAAGCTTTCTTT.

This clonotype has more than one count but fewer than ten. The chain couples TRBV5-1 to TRBJ2-1; 10 bases agree with TRBD2. This CDR3 spans 16 amino acids. After removal of 0 bases from V and 15 bases from J, the junction contained 15 bases not matched to a gene. Per germline, CDR1 SGHRS and CDR2 YFSETQ. This CDR3 is CASSLAGVAGGRRLFF. The CDR3 DNA sequence: TGCGCCAGCAGCTTGGCCGGGGTAGCGGGGGGCCGTAGGTTGTTCTTC.

The V gene is TRBV7-9, the J gene TRBJ2-7; no definite D call. Trimming stripped 0 bases from V and 5 bases from J, with 11 bases between. CDR3 length: 14 residues. Germline CDR1 SEHNR, CDR2 FQNEAQ (reference sequence). This CDR3 reads CASSLARPDNEQYF. As DNA, the CDR3 is TGTGCCAGCAGCTTAGCGCGGCCAGACAACGAGCAGTACTTC. Looking up the rest from reference TRBV7-9 and TRBJ2-7 gives the full variable domain: DTGVSQNPRHKITKRGQNVTFRCDPISEHNRLYWYRQTLGQGPEFLTYFQNEAQLEKSRLLSDRFSAERPKGSFSTLEIQRTEQGDSAMYLCASSLARPDNEQYFGPGTRLTVT.

The table lists this clonotype with a few counts. The chain has TRBV19 and TRBJ2-1, with D possibly matching TRBD1 (6 bases). The CDR3 sequence is 14 residues long. V lost 1 base and J 5 bases, leaving 9 bases between the germline ends. Germline V gene sequence: CDR1 LNHDA, CDR2 SQIVND (reference sequence). The CDR3: CASSIARTDNEQFF. For the CDR3, the DNA is TGTGCCAGTAGTATAGCGAGGACAGACAATGAGCAGTTCTTC.

The chain is built from TRBV6-2 or TRBV6-3 and TRBJ2-1; no reliable D call. Germline lookup yields CDR1 MNHEY and CDR2 SVGEGT. There are 13 residues in the CDR3. The V and J ends lost 2 bases and 9 bases respectively, with 11 bases between them. The CDR3 sequence: CASSYQRSSEQFF. The CDR3 DNA sequence: TGTGCCAGCAGTTACCAAAGGTCGAGTGAGCAGTTCTTC.

This clonotype was recorded at least ten times. The chain uses TRBV28 and TRBJ2-3, with D possibly being TRBD2 (5 bases). This CDR3 is built from 18 residues. V dropped 6 bases and J dropped 0 bases, with 22 bases sitting between them. Germline loops: CDR1 MDHEN, CDR2 SYDVKM. The chain's CDR3 is CASSPDLGKAASTDTQYF. In nucleotides, the CDR3 is TGTGCCAGCAGCCCGGACCTTGGAAAAGCGGCTAGCACAGATACGCAGTATTTT.

Many counts were recorded for this clonotype. The chain carries TRBV7-2 and TRBJ2-4, with D perhaps matching TRBD1 (6 bases). The V and J ends lost 5 bases and 3 bases respectively, with 14 bases between them. The CDR3 has 15 amino acids. Germline V lookup: CDR1 SGHTA, CDR2 FQGNSA. CDR3 sequence (DNA): TGTGCCAGCAGCCTACAGGGTGGAGGCAAAAACATTCAGTACTTC. Its translation is CASSLQGGGKNIQYF.

V gene TRBV7-9 combines with J gene TRBJ1-2, with D maybe TRBD1 (5 bases). This CDR3 comprises 12 residues. V lost 5 bases, J lost 4 bases, and 8 bases lay in between. Germline-derived CDR1 and CDR2 are SEHNR and FQNEAQ (reference sequence). The CDR3 DNA is TGTGCCAGCAGCCCGGACATCTATGGCTACACCTTC. Translation: CASSPDIYGYTF.

This clonotype has a handful of counts. V usage is TRBV5-6 and J usage is TRBJ1-2; D might be TRBD1 (5 bases). V was shortened by 2 bases and J by 3 bases, with 17 bases between the two germline ends. This CDR3 has 16 amino acids. Germline CDR1 and CDR2: SGHDT and YYEEEE. CDR3 protein: CASSFLTVRKDYGYTF. The CDR3 bases are TGTGCCAGCAGCTTTCTGACAGTAAGGAAAGACTATGGCTACACCTTC.

This clonotype has a count of ten or more. Compared with germline, one end of the junction differs, possibly owing to a read error. This chain joins TRBV5-1 and TRBJ1-1; unclear D gene. Germline lookup yields CDR1 SGHRS and CDR2 YFSETQ. The CDR3 has 12 amino acids. The CDR3 sequence is CASSLKNTEAFF. The DNA for the CDR3 is TGTGCCAGCAGCCTTAAGAACACTGAAGCTTTCTTT.

This clonotype appeared many times. The V gene is TRBV19, the J gene TRBJ2-7, with 9 nucleotides matching TRBD1. Per the germline V gene, CDR1 is LNHDA and CDR2 is SQIVND (reference sequence). The CDR3 contains 14 residues. After removal of 4 bases from V and 5 bases from J, the junction contained 6 bases not matched to a gene. CDR3 DNA sequence: TGTGCCAGTAGTACCAACAGGGGGCTGAACGAGCAGTACTTC. Translated, it gives CASSTNRGLNEQYF. Full variable domain (outside the CDR3, taken from reference TRBV19 and TRBJ2-7): DGGITQSPKYLFRKEGQNVTLSCEQNLNHDAMYWYRQDPGQGLRLIYYSQIVNDFQKGDIAEGYSVSREKKESFPLTVTSAQKNPTAFYLCASSTNRGLNEQYFGPGTRLTVT.

There are a few counts of this clonotype. The chain employs TRBV6-2 or TRBV6-3 and TRBJ2-7; the match to TRBD2 covers 8 bases. Germline V lookup: CDR1 MNHEY, CDR2 SVGEGT. The CDR3 is 17 residues long. With V trimmed by 4 bases and J by 0 bases, 11 bases remained unmatched. As DNA, the CDR3 is TGTGCCAGCAGTTCCGGGAGGGGAAGGGTCTTCTCCTACGAGCAGTACTTC. It is translated as CASSSGRGRVFSYEQYF.